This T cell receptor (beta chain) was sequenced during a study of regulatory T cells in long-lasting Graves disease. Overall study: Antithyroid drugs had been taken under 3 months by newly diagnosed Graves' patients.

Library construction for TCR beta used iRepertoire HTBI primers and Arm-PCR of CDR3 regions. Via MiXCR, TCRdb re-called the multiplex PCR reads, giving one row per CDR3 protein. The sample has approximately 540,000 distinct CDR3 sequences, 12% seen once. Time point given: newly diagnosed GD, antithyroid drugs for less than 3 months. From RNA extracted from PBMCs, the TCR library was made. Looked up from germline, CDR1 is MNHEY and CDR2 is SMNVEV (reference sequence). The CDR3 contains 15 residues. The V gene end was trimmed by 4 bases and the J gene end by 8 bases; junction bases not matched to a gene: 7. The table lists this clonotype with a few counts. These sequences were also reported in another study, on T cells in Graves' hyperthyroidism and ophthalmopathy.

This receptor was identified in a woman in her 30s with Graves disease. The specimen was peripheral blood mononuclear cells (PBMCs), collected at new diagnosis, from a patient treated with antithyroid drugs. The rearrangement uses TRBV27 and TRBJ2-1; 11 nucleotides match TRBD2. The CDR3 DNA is TGTGCCAGCAGTTCCCCTAGCGGGAGGCATGATGAGCAGTTCTTC. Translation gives CASSSPSGRHDEQFF.